The subject of this entry is one T cell receptor (beta chain). MiXCR was run by TCRdb on the RACE reads, yielding one entry per CDR3 protein. The sample includes 80,000 to 95,000 distinct CDR3 sequences, 11% of them seen just once. The germline gives CDR1 SQVTM, CDR2 ANQGSEA. This CDR3 contains 19 residues. The V end lost 1 base, the J end lost 0 bases, and 25 bases lay between the germline ends. The data belong to a study of human T cells and chemical hapten exposure. Specified time point: patch test 2, 6 weeks after DPC sensitization. Treatment given: therapeutic diphenylcyclopropenone sensitization with weekly scalp DPC.

This material consisted of whole blood, taken in connection with sensitization to the hapten diphenylcyclopropenone (DPC). This clonotype was sampled from a man in his forties with alopecia areata. Some clones in this sample may be carry-over from other donors' samples. This chain joins TRBV29-1 and TRBJ2-7, with D perhaps matching TRBD1 (6 bases). This CDR3 reads CSVEGEGRGDPTSSYEQYV. CDR3 sequence (DNA): TGCAGCGTTGAAGGAGAGGGCAGGGGCGACCCCACGAGCTCCTACGAGCAGTACGTC.